Listed below are T cell receptor beta chains from one sample, sequenced in a study of blood T cell repertoires in COVID-19. Repertoires were generated with immunoSEQ multiplex PCR, while TCRdb's copy carries only in-frame clones and drops some. The sample shows tens of thousands of clones, 82% of them seen only once. Sequencing was performed on peripheral blood. The source is a woman aged 60-75 years with acute or convalescent COVID-19. Each CDR3 is given with its conserved first and last residue. D genes are given only for firm matches. A row's size may be missing; if present it is once, few, many or a size class.

v_gene	j_gene	len	abundance	d_gene	CDR3nt	CDR3aa
TRBV2	TRBJ2-7	15	.	TRBD2	TGTGCCAGCAGGGCAGCTAGCGGGGGCTCCTACGAGCAGTACTTC	CASRAASGGSYEQYF
TRBV9	TRBJ2-5	16	once	.	TGTGCCAGCAGCGTAGGGTTACGGGAAGGTGGGGAGACCCAGTACTTC	CASSVGLREGGETQYF
TRBV12-3/TRBV12-4	TRBJ2-5	13	.	TRBD2	TGTGCCAGCACCGCGGGGGGGAAAGAGACCCAGTACTTC	CASTAGGKETQYF
TRBV28	TRBJ2-1	14	.	.	TGTGCCAGCAGTAAGGGACAATCCTACAATGAGCAGTTCTTC	CASSKGQSYNEQFF
TRBV5-4	TRBJ1-1	16	.	TRBD1	TGTGCCAGCAGCTCACAGGGGGCACCCCTTGGCGCTGAAGCTTTCTTT	CASSSQGAPLGAEAFF
TRBV5-6	TRBJ2-1	17	.	.	TGTGCCAGCAGCTCGACGGCCAGGAGGAGCTCCTACAATGAGCAGTTCTTC	CASSSTARRSSYNEQFF
TRBV2	TRBJ1-1	14	.	.	TGTGCCAGCAGTGCCTTCGGGGGGAACACTGAAGCTTTCTTT	CASSAFGGNTEAFF
TRBV30	TRBJ2-3	16	.	TRBD1	TGTGCCTGGAGTGTCCGGACAGGAGAAAGCACAGATACGCAGTATTTT	CAWSVRTGESTDTQYF
TRBV7-7	TRBJ2-5	15	once	.	TGTGCCACTGGGGGGATGGGGATGATACAAGAGACCCAGTACTTC	CATGGMGMIQETQYF
TRBV5-5	TRBJ2-6	17	once	.	TGTGCCAGCAGCTTGGGGGCAGGGTGGTCTGGGGCCAACGTCCTGACTTTC	CASSLGAGWSGANVLTF
TRBV11-2	TRBJ1-1	16	.	TRBD1	TGTGCCAGCAGCCCCCTCCGACAGGGTCCGAACACTGAAGCTTTCTTT	CASSPLRQGPNTEAFF
TRBV6-1	TRBJ1-1	13	.	.	TGTGCCAGCAGTGAAGTCAGAGGGACTGAAGCTTTCTTT	CASSEVRGTEAFF
TRBV4-1	TRBJ2-7	12	.	.	TGCGCCAGCAGCGAACCAGCGGTCGAGCAGTACTTC	CASSEPAVEQYF
TRBV28	TRBJ1-6	15	.	TRBD1	TGTGCCAGCAGTTCCGGGCGACAGGGAAGTTCACCCCTCCACTTT	CASSSGRQGSSPLHF